This TCR beta chain originates from a study of Graves' ophthalmopathy and Graves' hyperthyroidism. Having ophthalmopathy, the donors showed moderate-to-severe activity, CAS ≥3 and NOSPECS ≥4, with disease lasting under 3 months. Researchers took RNA transcripts and amplified TCR beta CDR3 regions from them. Second-round multiplex PCR followed a first-round RT-PCR using HTBI primers. TCRdb re-called the multiplex PCR reads through MiXCR, storing one row per CDR3 protein. The sample lists approximately 480,000 distinct CDR3 sequences, around 14% occurring once. Trimming took 5 bases from V and 2 from J, leaving 19 bases between them. The CDR3 covers 16 residues. Germline CDR1 is SGHAT and CDR2 is FQNNGV.

The sequence derives from a woman younger than 45 with Graves' ophthalmopathy. Sequenced material: blood. The rearrangement joins TRBV11-2 to TRBJ2-7; possibly TRBD2 for D (6 bases). The CDR3 sequence: CASSASGLYIPYEQYF. CDR3 nucleotides: TGTGCCAGCAGCGCATCGGGACTCTATATCCCCTACGAGCAGTACTTC.